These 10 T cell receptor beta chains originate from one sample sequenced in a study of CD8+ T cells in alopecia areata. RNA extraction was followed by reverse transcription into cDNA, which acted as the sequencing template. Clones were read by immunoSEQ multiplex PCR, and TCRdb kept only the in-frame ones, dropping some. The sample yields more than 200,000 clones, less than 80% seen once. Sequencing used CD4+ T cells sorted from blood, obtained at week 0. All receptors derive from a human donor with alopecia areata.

The CDR3 DNA reads as TGTGCCAGCAGCTTTACCCAGCGGGCCGAGCAGTTCTTC. Amino acids: CASSFTQRAEQFF. The gene calls are TRBV11-2 and TRBJ2-1; TRBD2 might be the D (6 bases). This CDR3 comprises 13 residues. Germline V lookup: CDR1 SGHAT, CDR2 FQNNGV. Trimming left V 3 bases short and J 10 bases short, with 13 bases between.

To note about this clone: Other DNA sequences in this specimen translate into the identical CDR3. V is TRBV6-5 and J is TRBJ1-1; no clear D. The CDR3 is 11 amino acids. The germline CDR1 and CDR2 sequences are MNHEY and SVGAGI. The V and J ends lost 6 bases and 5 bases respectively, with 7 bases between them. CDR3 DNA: TGTGCCAGCAGAGCAGGTACTGAAGCTTTCTTT. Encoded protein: CASRAGTEAFF.

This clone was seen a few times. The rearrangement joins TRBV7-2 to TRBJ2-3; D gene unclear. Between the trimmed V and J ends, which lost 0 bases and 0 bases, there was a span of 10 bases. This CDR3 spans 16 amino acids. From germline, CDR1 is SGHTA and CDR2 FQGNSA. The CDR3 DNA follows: TGTGCCAGCAGCTTAGCCTGGGGTTCTAGCACAGATACGCAGTATTTT. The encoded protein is CASSLAWGSSTDTQYF.

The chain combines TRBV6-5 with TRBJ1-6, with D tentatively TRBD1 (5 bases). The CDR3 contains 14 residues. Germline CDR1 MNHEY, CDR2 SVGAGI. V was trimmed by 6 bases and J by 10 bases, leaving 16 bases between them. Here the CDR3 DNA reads TGTGCCAGCAGCCGCGGGGCAGGAGAATCACCCCTCCACTTT. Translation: CASSRGAGESPLHF.

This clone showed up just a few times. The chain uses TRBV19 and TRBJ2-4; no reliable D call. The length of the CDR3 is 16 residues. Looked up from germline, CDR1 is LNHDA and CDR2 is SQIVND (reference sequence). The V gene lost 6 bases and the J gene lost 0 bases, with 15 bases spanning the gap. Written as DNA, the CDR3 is TGTGCCAGTAGAAATACCCGGGCAACAGCCAAAAACATTCAGTACTTC. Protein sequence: CASRNTRATAKNIQYF.

CDR3 in DNA: TGCAGCGTTGGAGACGGTGAAAAACTGTTTTTT. It is translated as CSVGDGEKLFF. V usage is TRBV29-1 and J usage is TRBJ1-4; no clear D gene. Germline-derived CDR1 and CDR2 are SQVTM and ANQGSEA. V lost 4 bases and J 7 bases, leaving 7 bases between the germline ends. The CDR3 has 11 residues.

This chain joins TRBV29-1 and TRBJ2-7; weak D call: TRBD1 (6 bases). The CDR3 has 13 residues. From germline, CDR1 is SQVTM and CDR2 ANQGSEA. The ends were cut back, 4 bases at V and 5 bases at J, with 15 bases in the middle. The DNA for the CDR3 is TGCAGCGTTGGCCGGGACACCTCTAACGAGCAGTACTTC. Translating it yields CSVGRDTSNEQYF.

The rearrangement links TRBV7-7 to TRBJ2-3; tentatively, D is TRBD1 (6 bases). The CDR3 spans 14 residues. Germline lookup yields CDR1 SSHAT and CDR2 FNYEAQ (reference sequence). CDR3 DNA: TGTGCTAGAGACCGCAGGGGATTCACAGATACGCAGTATTTT. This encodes CARDRRGFTDTQYF. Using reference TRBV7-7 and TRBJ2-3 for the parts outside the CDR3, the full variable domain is GAGVSQSPRYKVTKRGQDVTLRCDPISSHATLYWYQQALGQGPEFLTYFNYEAQPDKSGLPSDRFSAERPEGSISTLTIQRTEQRDSAMYRCARDRRGFTDTQYFGPGTRLTVL.

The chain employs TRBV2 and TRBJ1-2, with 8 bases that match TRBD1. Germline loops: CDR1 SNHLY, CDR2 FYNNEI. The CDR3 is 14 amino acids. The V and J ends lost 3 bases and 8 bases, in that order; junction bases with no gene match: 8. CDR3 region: CASSERTGYGGYTF. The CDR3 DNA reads TGTGCCAGCAGTGAGCGGACAGGGTACGGGGGCTACACCTTC.

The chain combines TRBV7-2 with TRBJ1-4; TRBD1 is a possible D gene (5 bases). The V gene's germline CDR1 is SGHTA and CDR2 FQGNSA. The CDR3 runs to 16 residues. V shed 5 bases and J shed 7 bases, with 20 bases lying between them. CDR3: CASSPRGAGAGEKLFF. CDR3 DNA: TGTGCCAGCAGCCCGCGAGGGGCTGGGGCGGGTGAAAAACTGTTTTTT.